Below, 15 T cell receptor beta chains from the same sample are listed, as sequenced in a study of Ad26.COV2.S vaccination and SARS-CoV-2 variants. Sequencing was performed with immunoSEQ multiplex PCR; in TCRdb, only in-frame clones are kept and a portion is missing. The table records 400,000 to 450,000 clones, approximately 90% of them present only once. Specified treatment: some 20 received Ad26.COV2.S at low or high dose, single or two shots; five or six received placebo; per-sample allocation not given. Samples came from day 63 after the first vaccine or placebo injection. The sequenced sample was peripheral blood, obtained in a trial of Ad26.COV2.S vaccine versus placebo. The origin of the receptors is a person aged 18-65 years who received the Ad26.COV2.S COVID-19 vaccine or a placebo.

The chain combines TRBV4-1 with TRBJ2-5; no clear D. Deletions cut 0 bases from V and 2 bases from J, with 10 bases between. The CDR3 runs to 15 residues. The germline V gene has CDR1 MGHRA and CDR2 YSYEKL. The CDR3 spells CASSQEGRMQETQYF. As DNA, the CDR3 is TGCGCCAGCAGCCAAGAGGGTCGCATGCAAGAGACCCAGTACTTC.

The rearrangement links TRBV23-1 to TRBJ2-7, with D possibly being TRBD2 (6 bases). TRBV23-1 is sorted into the ORF group, with uncertain function. This CDR3 has 18 amino acids. Trimming removed 3 bases from V and 2 bases from J, with 23 bases in between. This CDR3 reads CASSHRRGCGGRTYEQYF. CDR3 in DNA: TGCGCCAGCAGTCATCGAAGGGGCTGCGGAGGGCGGACCTACGAGCAGTACTTC.

The genes are TRBV19 and TRBJ1-1, with 9 bases identical to TRBD1. Looked up from germline, CDR1 is LNHDA and CDR2 is SQIVND (reference sequence). The length of the CDR3 is 15 residues. V lost 4 bases, J lost 4 bases, and 7 bases stayed unmatched. CDR3 sequence: CASSKQTGGSTEAFF. Written as DNA, the CDR3 is TGTGCCAGTAGTAAGCAGACAGGGGGTAGCACTGAAGCTTTCTTT.

The gene calls are TRBV5-4 and TRBJ2-3; 9 nucleotides match TRBD1. This CDR3 is 17 amino acids long. CDR1 is SGHNT, CDR2 YYREEE, per germline (reference sequence). The ends lost 0 bases at V and 5 bases at J; junction bases unmatched: 10. The CDR3 nucleotides are TGTGCCAGCAGCTTGGATCCGGGACAGGGTATAGGAGATACGCAGTATTTT. Translation gives CASSLDPGQGIGDTQYF.

As DNA, the CDR3 is TGTGCCAGCAGCCTCCTGGAGTACTCCTACGAGCAGTACTTC. This encodes CASSLLEYSYEQYF. The chain joins TRBV6-6 to TRBJ2-7; D is unclear. Germline CDR1 MNHNY, CDR2 SVGAGI (reference sequence). The CDR3 is 14 amino acids. Trimming pared 6 bases from V and 0 bases from J, leaving 12 bases between.

V is TRBV6-2 or TRBV6-3 and J is TRBJ2-3, with 7 bases identical to TRBD2. This CDR3 spans 18 amino acids. V shed 2 bases and J 0 bases; nucleotides not matched to a gene: 11. Germline V CDR1 and CDR2: MNHEY, SVGEGT. The CDR3 here is CASSYLSGSGVSTDTQYF. CDR3 DNA: TGTGCCAGCAGTTACCTTAGCGGGTCGGGGGTTAGCACAGATACGCAGTATTTT.

This chain connects TRBV19 to TRBJ2-7; D might be TRBD2 (6 bases). The germline V gene has CDR1 LNHDA and CDR2 SQIVND (reference sequence). The CDR3 has 15 residues. Between the trimmed V and J ends, which lost 6 bases and 0 bases, there was a span of 15 bases. The CDR3: CASSNGAGSSYEQYF. The DNA of the CDR3 is TGTGCCAGTAGCAACGGGGCGGGGAGCTCCTACGAGCAGTACTTC.

CDR3 region: CASSQDTRGAANEKLFF. The CDR3 region has the DNA TGCGCCAGCAGCCAAGATACCAGGGGTGCTGCGAATGAAAAACTGTTTTTT. V usage is TRBV4-3 and J usage is TRBJ1-4; possible D gene TRBD1, 6 bases. This CDR3 is 17 amino acids long. Germline V gene sequence: CDR1 LGHNA, CDR2 YSLEER. Trimming stripped 0 bases from V and 5 bases from J, with 16 bases between.

The chain uses TRBV14 and TRBJ2-3; 10 positions agree with TRBD2. This CDR3 region has 20 residues. V trimming: 0 bases; J trimming: 1 base; junction bases outside the gene matches: 13. Looked up from germline, CDR1 is SGHDN and CDR2 is FVKESK. The CDR3 reads CASSQDQSRLAGVGTDTQYF. CDR3 bases: TGTGCCAGCAGCCAAGATCAGTCACGGCTAGCGGGAGTGGGCACAGATACGCAGTATTTT.

Only a few counts were recorded for this clone. This rearrangement joins TRBV5-6 to TRBJ1-2, with 7 bases fitting TRBD1. This CDR3 region has 13 residues. Germline values: CDR1 SGHDT, CDR2 YYEEEE. Trimming cost V 5 bases and J 7 bases; bases outside gene matches: 8. The CDR3 DNA follows: TGTGCCAGCAGTCCTACAGGGGTCCCTGGCTACACCTTC. Amino acid sequence: CASSPTGVPGYTF.

The gene calls are TRBV5-1 and TRBJ2-7; 13 nucleotides match TRBD2. This CDR3 region has 19 residues. CDR1 and CDR2 (germline): SGHRS, YFSETQ. J lost 3 bases, V lost 3 bases, and 15 bases had no gene match. Here the CDR3 reads CASSSRTSGRAVKNYEQYF. CDR3 DNA: TGCGCCAGCAGCTCCCGGACTAGCGGGAGAGCCGTGAAAAACTACGAGCAGTACTTC. Supplemented by reference TRBV5-1 and TRBJ2-7, the full variable domain reads KAGVTQTPRYLIKTRGQQVTLSCSPISGHRSVSWYQQTPGQGLQFLFEYFSETQRNKGNFPGRFSGRQFSNSRSEMNVSTLELGDSALYLCASSSRTSGRAVKNYEQYFGPGTRLTVT.

The chain is built from TRBV7-6 and TRBJ2-1, with D unresolved. The CDR3 has 12 amino acids. Germline CDR1 and CDR2: SGHVS and FNYEAQ. Trimming stripped 3 bases from V and 6 bases from J, with 6 bases between. The CDR3 region has the DNA TGTGCCAGCAGCTTGGACGGCAATGAGCAGTTCTTC. It encodes CASSLDGNEQFF.

The chain couples TRBV5-4 to TRBJ1-1; 9 bases line up with TRBD1. CDR3 size: 14 residues. V lost 1 base to trimming and J lost 6 bases; unmatched junction nucleotides: 4. Germline V gene sequence: CDR1 SGHNT, CDR2 YYREEE (reference sequence). CDR3 bases: TGTGCCAGCAGCTTGACAGGGGGCTTCCCTGAAGCTTTCTTT. Translating gives CASSLTGGFPEAFF. The full variable domain, with the rest looked up from reference TRBV5-4 and TRBJ1-1, is ETGVTQSPTHLIKTRGQQVTLRCSSQSGHNTVSWYQQALGQGPQFIFQYYREEENGRGNFPPRFSGLQFPNYSSELNVNALELDDSALYLCASSLTGGFPEAFFGQGTRLTVV.

This clone showed up just once. The rearrangement links TRBV27 to TRBJ1-2; 7 positions match TRBD1. The CDR3 length is 13 residues. CDR1 is MNHEY and CDR2 is SMNVEV in the germline V gene (reference sequence). V gave up 11 bases and J gave up 8 bases; unmatched junction bases: 14. The CDR3 region has the DNA TGTGCCCGAGGAGCTGCGTACAGGGGAGGCTACACCTTC. The encoded protein is CARGAAYRGGYTF.

The chain joins TRBV7-9 to TRBJ1-1, with 7 bases matching TRBD1. Germline CDR1 is SEHNR and CDR2 is FQNEAQ (reference sequence). The V and J ends lost 3 bases and 12 bases, in that order; junction bases with no gene match: 19. The CDR3 covers 16 residues. CDR3: CASSLNRGRYSQIPFF. The CDR3 DNA is TGTGCCAGCAGCTTGAACAGGGGTCGGTACTCCCAGATACCTTTCTTT.